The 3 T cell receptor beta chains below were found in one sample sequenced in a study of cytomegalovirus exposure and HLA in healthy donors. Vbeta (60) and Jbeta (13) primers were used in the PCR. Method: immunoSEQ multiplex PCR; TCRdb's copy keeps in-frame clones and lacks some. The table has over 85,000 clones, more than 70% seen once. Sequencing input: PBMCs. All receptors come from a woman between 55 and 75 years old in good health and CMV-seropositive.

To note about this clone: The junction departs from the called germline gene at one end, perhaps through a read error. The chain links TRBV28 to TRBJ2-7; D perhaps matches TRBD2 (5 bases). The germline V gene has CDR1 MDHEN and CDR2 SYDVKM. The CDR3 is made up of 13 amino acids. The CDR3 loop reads CATKTPAGYAQYF. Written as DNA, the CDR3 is TGTGCCACCAAGACTCCCGCGGGCTACGCGCAGTACTTC. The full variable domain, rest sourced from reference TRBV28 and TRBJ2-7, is DVKVTQSSRYLVKRTGEKVFLECVQDMDHENMFWYRQDPGLGLRLIYFSYDVKMKEKGDIPEGYSVSREKKERFSLILESASTNQTSMYLCATKTPAGYAQYFGPGTRLTVT.

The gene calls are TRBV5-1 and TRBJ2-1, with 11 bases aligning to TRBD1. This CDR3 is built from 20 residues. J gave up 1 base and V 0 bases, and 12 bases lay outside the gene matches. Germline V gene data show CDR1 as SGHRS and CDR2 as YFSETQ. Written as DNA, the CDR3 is TGCGCCAGCAGCTTGGAAGGATGGACAGGGGGCTCTCGATCCTACAATGAGCAGTTCTTC. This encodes CASSLEGWTGGSRSYNEQFF.

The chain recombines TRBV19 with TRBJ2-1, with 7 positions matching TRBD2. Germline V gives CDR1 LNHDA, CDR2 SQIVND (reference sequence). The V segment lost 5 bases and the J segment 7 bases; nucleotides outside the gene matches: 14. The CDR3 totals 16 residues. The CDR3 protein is CASSAPLGRAPNEQFF. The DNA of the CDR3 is TGTGCCAGTAGTGCGCCTTTGGGGAGGGCCCCGAATGAGCAGTTCTTC.